At least ten counts were recorded for the clone carrying this T cell receptor (beta chain). The sample is drawn from a study of regulatory T cells in long-lasting Graves disease. Time point indicated: newly diagnosed GD, antithyroid drugs for less than 3 months. PBMC-derived RNA was used for the TCR library. Assembly of TCR beta libraries relied on iRepertoire HTBI primers together with Arm-PCR of CDR3 regions. TCRdb recomputed calls from the multiplex PCR reads with MiXCR, one row per CDR3 protein. The repertoire holds approximately 480,000 distinct CDR3 sequences, with about 16% as singletons. Germline loops: CDR1 SGHNT, CDR2 YENEEA. Trimming took off 3 bases at V and 3 bases at J, with 12 bases between the two ends. The CDR3 totals 15 residues. These data also formed part of another study, on T cells in Graves' hyperthyroidism and ophthalmopathy.

The clonotype originates from a man aged 40-49 years with Graves disease. The chain combines TRBV11-3 with TRBJ2-1; tentatively, D is TRBD2 (6 bases). This material consisted of peripheral blood mononuclear cells (PBMCs), taken at new diagnosis, from a patient treated with antithyroid drugs. The CDR3 sequence: CASSFWGEIYNEQFF. The CDR3 coding sequence is TGTGCCAGCAGCTTCTGGGGGGAGATCTACAATGAGCAGTTCTTC.